This T cell receptor beta chain originates from a study of blood T cell repertoires in COVID-19. On the study more broadly: Donors in the United States, Italy and Spain gave samples during acute or convalescent COVID-19. T cells, B-cell-depleted T cells, or PBMCs supplied cDNA or gDNA.

Under the authors' procedure: Estimated nucleated cell counts came from reference gene primer amplification. The assay was immunoSEQ multiplex PCR, and TCRdb's table has in-frame clones only and misses some. D and trimming come from the DNA, and the V and J calls and clone size come from that table. The sample holds 300,000 or so clones, just over 85% seen once. Living in about two dozen US areas, the participants were between about 18 and 90 years of age. The ends were cut back, 6 bases at V and 7 bases at J, with 12 bases in the middle. Germline loops: CDR1 SNHLY, CDR2 FYNNEI. The CDR3 is 12 residues long.

This chain links TRBV2 with TRBJ1-2; D unresolved. This TCR derives from a woman in her thirties or forties with acute COVID-19. The sequenced sample was PBMCs or T cells enriched from blood (not recorded which). CDR3 sequence (DNA): TGTGCCAGCAGGGTGATAATGAGTGGCTACACCTTC. Translated, it gives CASRVIMSGYTF.